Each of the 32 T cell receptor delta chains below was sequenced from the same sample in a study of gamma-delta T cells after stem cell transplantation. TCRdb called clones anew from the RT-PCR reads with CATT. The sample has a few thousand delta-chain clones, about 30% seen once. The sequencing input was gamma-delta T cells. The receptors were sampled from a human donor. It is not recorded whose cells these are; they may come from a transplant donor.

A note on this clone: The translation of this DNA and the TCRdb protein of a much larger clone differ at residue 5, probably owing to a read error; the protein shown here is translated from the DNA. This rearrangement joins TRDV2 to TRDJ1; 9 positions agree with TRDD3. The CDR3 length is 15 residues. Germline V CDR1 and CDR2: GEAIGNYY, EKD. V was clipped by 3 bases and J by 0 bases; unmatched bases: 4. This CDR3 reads CACDELGEYTDKLIF. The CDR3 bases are TGTGCCTGTGACGAACTGGGGGAGTACACCGATAAACTCATCTTT.

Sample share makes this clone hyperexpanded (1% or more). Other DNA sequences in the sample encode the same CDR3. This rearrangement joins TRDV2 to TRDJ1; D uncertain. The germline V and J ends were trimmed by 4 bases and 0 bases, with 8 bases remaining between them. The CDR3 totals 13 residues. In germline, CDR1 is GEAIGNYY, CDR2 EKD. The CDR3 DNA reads TGTGCCTGTGATGCTATCCACACCGATAAACTCATCTTT. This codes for CACDAIHTDKLIF.

CDR3 in DNA: TGTGCTCTTGGGGAGCCCTCATACTCCTTACTGGATACTCAGTTCTGGGACACCCGACAGATGTTTTTC. This encodes CALGEPSYSLLDTQFWDTRQMFF. This sequence joins TRDV1 and TRDJ3, with a possible D match to TRDD3 (6 bases). The CDR3 runs to 23 residues. Germline CDR1 and CDR2: TSWWSYY and QGS. Trimming stripped 3 bases from V and 3 bases from J, with 30 bases between.

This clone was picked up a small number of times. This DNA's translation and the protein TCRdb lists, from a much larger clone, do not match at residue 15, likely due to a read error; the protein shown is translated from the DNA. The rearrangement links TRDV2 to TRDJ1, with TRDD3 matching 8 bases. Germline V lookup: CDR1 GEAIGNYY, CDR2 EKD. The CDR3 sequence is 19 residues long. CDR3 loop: CACDTVERTGGTYTGKLIF. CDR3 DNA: TGTGCCTGTGACACCGTTGAGAGGACTGGGGGTACGTACACCGGTAAACTCATCTTT.

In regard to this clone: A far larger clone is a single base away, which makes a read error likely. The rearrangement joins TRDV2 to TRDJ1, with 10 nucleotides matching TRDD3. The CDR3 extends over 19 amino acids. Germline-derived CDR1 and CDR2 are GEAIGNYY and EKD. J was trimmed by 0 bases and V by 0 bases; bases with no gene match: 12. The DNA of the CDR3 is TGTGCCTGTGACACCATCGGGGGGGATACGTATCGGGACACCGATAAACTCATCTTT. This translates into CACDTIGGDTYRDTDKLIF.

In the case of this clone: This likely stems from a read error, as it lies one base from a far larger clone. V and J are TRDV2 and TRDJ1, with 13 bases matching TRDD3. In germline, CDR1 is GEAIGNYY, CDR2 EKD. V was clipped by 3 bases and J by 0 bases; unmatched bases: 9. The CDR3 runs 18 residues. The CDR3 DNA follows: TGTGCCTGTGACCTACTACTGGGGGATACGCGGGACACCGATAAACTCATCTTT. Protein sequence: CACDLLLGDTRDTDKLIF.

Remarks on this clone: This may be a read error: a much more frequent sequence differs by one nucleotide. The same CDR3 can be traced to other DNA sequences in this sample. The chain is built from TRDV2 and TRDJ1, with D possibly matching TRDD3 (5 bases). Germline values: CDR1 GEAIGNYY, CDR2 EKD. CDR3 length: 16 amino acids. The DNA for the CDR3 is TGTGCCTGTGACACCGTGGGATCCCATTACACCGACAAACTCATCTTT. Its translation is CACDTVGSHYTDKLIF.

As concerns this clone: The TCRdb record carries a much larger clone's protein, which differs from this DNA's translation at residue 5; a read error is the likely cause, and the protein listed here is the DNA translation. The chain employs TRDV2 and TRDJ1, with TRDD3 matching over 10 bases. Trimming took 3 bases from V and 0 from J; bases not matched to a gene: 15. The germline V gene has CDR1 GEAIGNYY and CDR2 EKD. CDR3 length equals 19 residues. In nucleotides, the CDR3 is TGTGCCTGTGACGCCGTGGGTGGGGGATACCCTTCTTACACCGATAAACTCATCTTT. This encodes CACDAVGGGYPSYTDKLIF.

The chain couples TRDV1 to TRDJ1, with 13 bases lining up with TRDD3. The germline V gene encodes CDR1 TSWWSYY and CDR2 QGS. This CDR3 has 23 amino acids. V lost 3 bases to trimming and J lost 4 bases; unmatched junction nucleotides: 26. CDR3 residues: CALGELTSYVNTGGYALIDKLIF. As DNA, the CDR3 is TGTGCTCTTGGGGAGCTAACTTCCTACGTTAACACTGGGGGATACGCGCTTATCGATAAACTCATCTTT.

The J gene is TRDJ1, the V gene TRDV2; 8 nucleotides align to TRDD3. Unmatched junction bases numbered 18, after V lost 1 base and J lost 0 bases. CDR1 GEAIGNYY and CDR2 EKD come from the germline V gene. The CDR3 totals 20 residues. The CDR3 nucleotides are TGTGCCTGTGACACTTTATTAGCTGGGGGACCTCAGGCGTACACCGATAAACTCATCTTT. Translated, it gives CACDTLLAGGPQAYTDKLIF.

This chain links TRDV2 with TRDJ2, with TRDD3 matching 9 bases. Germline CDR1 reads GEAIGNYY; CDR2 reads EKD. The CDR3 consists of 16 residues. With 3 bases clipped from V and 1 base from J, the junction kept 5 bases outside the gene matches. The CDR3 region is CACDPILGDLTAQLFF. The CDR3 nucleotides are TGTGCCTGTGACCCGATACTGGGGGATTTGACAGCACAACTCTTCTTT.

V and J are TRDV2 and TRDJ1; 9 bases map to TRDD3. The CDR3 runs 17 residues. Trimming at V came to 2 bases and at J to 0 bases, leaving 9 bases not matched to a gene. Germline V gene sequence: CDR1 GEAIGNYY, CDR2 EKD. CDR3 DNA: TGTGCCTGTGACAATTTACTGGGGGAGCCGTACACCGATAAACTCATCTTT. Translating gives CACDNLLGEPYTDKLIF.

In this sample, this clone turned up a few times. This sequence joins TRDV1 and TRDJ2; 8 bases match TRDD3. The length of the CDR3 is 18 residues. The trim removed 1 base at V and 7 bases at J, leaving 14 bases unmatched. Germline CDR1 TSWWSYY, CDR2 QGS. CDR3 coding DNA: TGTGCTCTTGGGGAACACCTTCACTGGGGGCCCGCCGAAGCACAACTCTTCTTT. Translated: CALGEHLHWGPAEAQLFF.

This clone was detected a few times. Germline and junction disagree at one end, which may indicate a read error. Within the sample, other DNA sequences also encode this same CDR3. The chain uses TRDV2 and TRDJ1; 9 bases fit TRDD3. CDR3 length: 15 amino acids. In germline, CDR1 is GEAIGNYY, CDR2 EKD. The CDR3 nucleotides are TGCGCCTGTGACGCAATGGGGGATAAGATCGATAAACTCATCTTT. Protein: CACDAMGDKIDKLIF.

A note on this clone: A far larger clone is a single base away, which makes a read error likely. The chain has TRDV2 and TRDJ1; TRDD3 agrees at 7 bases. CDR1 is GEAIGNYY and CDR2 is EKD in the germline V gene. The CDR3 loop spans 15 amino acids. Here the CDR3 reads CARDTVGEYTDKLIF. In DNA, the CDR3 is TGTGCCCGTGACACCGTGGGGGAGTACACCGATAAACTCATCTTT.

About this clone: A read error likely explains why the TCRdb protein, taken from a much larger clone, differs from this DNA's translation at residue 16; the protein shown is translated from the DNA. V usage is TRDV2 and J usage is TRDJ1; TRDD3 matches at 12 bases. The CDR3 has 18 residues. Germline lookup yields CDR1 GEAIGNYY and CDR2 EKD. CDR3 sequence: CACDTLLGDTPHTDKPIF. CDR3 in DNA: TGTGCCTGTGACACCTTACTGGGGGATACCCCACACACCGATAAACCCATCTTT.

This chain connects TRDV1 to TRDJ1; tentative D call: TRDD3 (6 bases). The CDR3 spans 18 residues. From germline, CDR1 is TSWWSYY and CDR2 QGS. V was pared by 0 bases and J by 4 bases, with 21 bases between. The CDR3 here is CALGELIRTGSGDDKLIF. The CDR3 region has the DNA TGTGCTCTTGGGGAACTAATTCGAACTGGGTCCGGGGACGATAAACTCATCTTT.

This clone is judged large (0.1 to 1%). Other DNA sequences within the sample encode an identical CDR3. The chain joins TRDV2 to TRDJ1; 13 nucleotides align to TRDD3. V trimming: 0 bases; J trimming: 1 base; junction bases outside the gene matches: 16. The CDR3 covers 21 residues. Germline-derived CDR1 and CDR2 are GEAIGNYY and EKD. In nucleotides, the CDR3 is TGTGCCTGTGACACCGTCGGCAAGACTCAACTGGGGGATACGAGCACCGATAAACTCATCTTT. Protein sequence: CACDTVGKTQLGDTSTDKLIF.

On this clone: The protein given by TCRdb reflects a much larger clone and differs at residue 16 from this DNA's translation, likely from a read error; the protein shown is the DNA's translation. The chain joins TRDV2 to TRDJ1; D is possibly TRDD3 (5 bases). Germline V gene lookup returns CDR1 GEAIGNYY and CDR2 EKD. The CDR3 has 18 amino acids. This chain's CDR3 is CACDTAAGARKYTDKPIF. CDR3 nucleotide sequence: TGTGCCTGTGACACCGCCGCGGGGGCCCGTAAGTACACCGATAAACCCATCTTT.

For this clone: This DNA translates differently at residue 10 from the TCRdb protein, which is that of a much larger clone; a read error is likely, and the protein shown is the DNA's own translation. The CDR3 is CACDTVGVKPDKLIF. The DNA for the CDR3 is TGTGCCTGTGACACCGTTGGGGTTAAGCCCGATAAACTCATCTTT. The chain recombines TRDV2 with TRDJ1; a weak D match, TRDD3 (5 bases). V gave up 0 bases and J gave up 3 bases, with 13 bases separating them. The CDR3 has 15 amino acids. From germline, CDR1 is GEAIGNYY and CDR2 EKD.

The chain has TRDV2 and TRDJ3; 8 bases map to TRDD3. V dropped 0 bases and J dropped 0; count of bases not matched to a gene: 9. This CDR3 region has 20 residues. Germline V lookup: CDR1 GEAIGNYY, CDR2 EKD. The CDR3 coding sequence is TGTGCCTGTGACACCTTTACTGGGGGGTCGAGCTCCTGGGACACCCGACAGATGTTTTTC. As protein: CACDTFTGGSSSWDTRQMFF.

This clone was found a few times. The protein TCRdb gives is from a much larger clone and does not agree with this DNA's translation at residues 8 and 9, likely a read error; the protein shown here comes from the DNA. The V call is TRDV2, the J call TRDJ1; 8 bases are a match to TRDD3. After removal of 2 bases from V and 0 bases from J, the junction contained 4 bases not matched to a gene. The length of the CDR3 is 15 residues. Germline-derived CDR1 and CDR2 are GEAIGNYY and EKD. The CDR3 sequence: CACDKLGAHTDKLIF. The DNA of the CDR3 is TGTGCCTGTGACAAACTGGGGGCCCACACCGATAAACTCATCTTT.

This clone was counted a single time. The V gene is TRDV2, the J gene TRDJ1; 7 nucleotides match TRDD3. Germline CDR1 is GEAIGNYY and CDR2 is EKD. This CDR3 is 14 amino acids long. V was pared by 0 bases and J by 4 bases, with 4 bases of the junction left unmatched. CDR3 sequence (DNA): TGTGCCTGTGACACCGACTGGGGTAACGATAAACTCATCTTT. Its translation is CACDTDWGNDKLIF.

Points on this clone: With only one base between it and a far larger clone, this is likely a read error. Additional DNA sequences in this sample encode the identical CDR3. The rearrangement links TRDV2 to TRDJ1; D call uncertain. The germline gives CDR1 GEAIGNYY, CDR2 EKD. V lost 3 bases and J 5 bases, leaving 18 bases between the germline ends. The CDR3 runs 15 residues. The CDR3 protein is CACDALDGRTDKLIF. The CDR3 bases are TGTGCCTGTGACGCTCTTGACGGGAGGACTGATAAACTCATCTTT.

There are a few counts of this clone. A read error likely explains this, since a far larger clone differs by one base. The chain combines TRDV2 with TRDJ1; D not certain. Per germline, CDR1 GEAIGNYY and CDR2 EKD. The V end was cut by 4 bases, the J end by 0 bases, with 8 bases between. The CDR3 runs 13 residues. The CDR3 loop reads CACDATHTDKLIF. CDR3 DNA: TGTGCCTGTGATGCTACCCACACCGATAAACTCATCTTT.

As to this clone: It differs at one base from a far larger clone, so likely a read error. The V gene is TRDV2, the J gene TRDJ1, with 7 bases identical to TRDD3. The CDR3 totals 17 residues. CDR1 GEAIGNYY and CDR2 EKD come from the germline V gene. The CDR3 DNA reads TGTGCCTGTGACACCGTACTTCTGGGGGCTAACACCGATAAACCCATCTTT. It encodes CACDTVLLGANTDKPIF.

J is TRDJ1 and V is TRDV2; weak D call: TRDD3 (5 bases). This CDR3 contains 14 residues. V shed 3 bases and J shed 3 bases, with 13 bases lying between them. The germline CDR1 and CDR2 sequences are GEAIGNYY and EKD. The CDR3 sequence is CACDQITGADKLIF. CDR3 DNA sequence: TGTGCCTGTGACCAAATTACTGGCGCCGATAAACTCATCTTT.

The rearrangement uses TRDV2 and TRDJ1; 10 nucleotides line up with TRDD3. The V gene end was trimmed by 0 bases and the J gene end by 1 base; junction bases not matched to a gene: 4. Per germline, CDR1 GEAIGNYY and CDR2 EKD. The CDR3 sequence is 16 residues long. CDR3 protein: CACDTVGDTITDKLIF. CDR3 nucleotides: TGTGCCTGTGACACCGTGGGGGATACAATCACCGATAAACTCATCTTT.

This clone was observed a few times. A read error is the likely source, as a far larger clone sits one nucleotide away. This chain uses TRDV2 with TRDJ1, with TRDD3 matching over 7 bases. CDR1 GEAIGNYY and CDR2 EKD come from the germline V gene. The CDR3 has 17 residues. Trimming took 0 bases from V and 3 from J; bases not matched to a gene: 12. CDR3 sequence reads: CACDTVLLGANADKLIF. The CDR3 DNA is TGTGCCTGTGACACCGTACTTCTGGGGGCTAACGCCGATAAACTCATCTTT.

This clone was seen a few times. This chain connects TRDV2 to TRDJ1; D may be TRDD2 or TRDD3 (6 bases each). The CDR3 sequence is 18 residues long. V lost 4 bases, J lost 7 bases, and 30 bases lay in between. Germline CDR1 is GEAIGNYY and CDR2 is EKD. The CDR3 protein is CACDGILPDRTGSTKLIF. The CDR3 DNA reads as TGTGCCTGTGATGGTATCCTACCCGATAGGACTGGGAGCACTAAACTCATCTTT.

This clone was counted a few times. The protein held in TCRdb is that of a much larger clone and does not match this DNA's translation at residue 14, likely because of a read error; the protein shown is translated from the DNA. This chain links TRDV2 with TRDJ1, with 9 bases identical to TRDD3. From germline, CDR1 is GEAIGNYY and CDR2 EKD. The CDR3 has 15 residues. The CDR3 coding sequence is TGTGCCTGTGACAAACTGGGGGACCGCACCGATAAACTCACCTTT. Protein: CACDKLGDRTDKLTF.

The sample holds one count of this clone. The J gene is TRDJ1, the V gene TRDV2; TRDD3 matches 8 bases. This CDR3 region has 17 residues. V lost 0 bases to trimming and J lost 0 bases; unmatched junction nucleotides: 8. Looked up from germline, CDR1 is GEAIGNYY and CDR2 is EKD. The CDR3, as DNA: TGTGCCTGTGACACCGTACTGGGGGTTCCGTACACCGATAAACTCATCTTT. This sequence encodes CACDTVLGVPYTDKLIF.